The 15 T cell receptor beta chains listed next were all sequenced from one sample in a study of blood T cell repertoires in COVID-19. Data came from immunoSEQ multiplex PCR; TCRdb stores just in-frame clones and leaves some out. The sample includes fewer than 350,000 clones, around nine tenths seen only once; the top ten take less than 2%. The sequenced sample was PBMCs or T cells enriched from blood (not recorded which). The source is a woman in her thirties or forties who had recovered from COVID-19.

The chain links TRBV7-2 to TRBJ2-2, with 7 bases that match TRBD1. The J segment lost 8 bases and the V segment lost 4 bases, leaving 7 bases of the junction unmatched. This CDR3 region has 14 residues. Per the germline V gene, CDR1 is SGHTA and CDR2 is FQGNSA. DNA for the CDR3: TGTGCCAGCAGCTCGGGACAGATAAGAGGGGAGCTGTTTTTT. Protein: CASSSGQIRGELFF.

The rearrangement uses TRBV4-2 and TRBJ1-1; D may be TRBD1 (5 bases). CDR1 and CDR2 (germline): LGHNA, YNFKEQ. This CDR3 spans 14 amino acids. Trimming took off 5 bases at V and 1 base at J, with 11 bases between the two ends. The CDR3 DNA sequence: TGTGCCAGCAGCTTCCGGGGGGGGAACACTGAAGCTTTCTTT. As protein: CASSFRGGNTEAFF.

The rearrangement joins TRBV15 to TRBJ1-4, with 9 bases fitting TRBD1. There are 15 residues in the CDR3. Unmatched junction bases numbered 7, after V lost 1 base and J lost 10 bases. Germline CDR1 LNHNV, CDR2 YYDKDF (reference sequence). The DNA for the CDR3 is TGTGCCACCAGCAGAGGTATCGGGACAGGGACAAAACTGTTTTTT. Protein: CATSRGIGTGTKLFF.

The DNA of the CDR3 is TGTGCCAGCAGCCGCGGACTAGCTGATAGCACAGATACGCAGTATTTT. Its translation: CASSRGLADSTDTQYF. The chain uses TRBV11-3 and TRBJ2-3; 8 nucleotides agree with TRBD2. The CDR3 runs to 16 residues. Germline V CDR1 and CDR2: SGHNT, YENEEA. V shed 5 bases, J shed 0 bases, and the junction held 7 bases outside the gene matches.

V gene TRBV21-1 combines with J gene TRBJ2-7; TRBD1 is the table's D call and was not checked against the DNA. TRBV21-1 is a pseudogene. This CDR3 has 12 amino acids. The chain's CDR3 is CASSKGLNEQYF. The DNA for the CDR3 is TGTGCCAGCAGCAAAGGGCTGAACGAGCAGTACTTC.

The J gene is TRBJ1-6, the V gene TRBV15, with a tentative D call TRBD1 (6 bases). V was cut by 8 bases and J by 6 bases, with 14 bases left in between. The CDR3 length is 14 residues. Germline CDR1 LNHNV, CDR2 YYDKDF (reference sequence). The DNA of the CDR3 is TGTGCCACCCAAACCGGACAGCTTAATTCACCCCTCCACTTT. Amino acid sequence: CATQTGQLNSPLHF.

Details on this clone: This sample includes further DNA sequences coding for the same CDR3. The chain combines TRBV5-1 with TRBJ2-1, with 10 bases that match TRBD2. Germline CDR1 reads SGHRS; CDR2 reads YFSETQ. The CDR3 is 14 amino acids. The ends lost 3 bases at V and 5 bases at J; junction bases unmatched: 2. CDR3 in amino acids: CASSWSGGDNEQFF. In DNA, the CDR3 is TGCGCCAGCAGCTGGAGCGGGGGGGACAATGAGCAGTTCTTC.

The table lists this clone with a few counts. The rearrangement uses TRBV18 and TRBJ2-2; tentative D call: TRBD1 (5 bases). CDR1 KGHSH and CDR2 LQKENI come from the germline V gene. The V and J ends lost 0 bases and 4 bases respectively, with 6 bases between them. This CDR3 region has 14 residues. The CDR3 bases are TGTGCCAGCTCACCACCCCAGGGCACCGGGGAGCTGTTTTTT. As protein: CASSPPQGTGELFF. Variable domain in full (rest from reference TRBV18 and TRBJ2-2): NAGVMQNPRHLVRRRGQEARLRCSPMKGHSHVYWYRQLPEEGLKFMVYLQKENIIDESGMPKERFSAEFPKEGPSILRIQQVVRGDSAAYFCASSPPQGTGELFFGEGSRLTVL.

The J gene is TRBJ1-1, the V gene TRBV29-1, with a weak D call TRBD1 (6 bases). The CDR3 contains 17 residues. CDR1 and CDR2 (germline): SQVTM, ANQGSEA. Trimming took off 5 bases at V and 3 bases at J, with 25 bases between the two ends. In nucleotides, the CDR3 is TGCAGCGTTTCTCTATTCTTGACAAGGGGGAGGGACACTGAAGCTTTCTTT. It codes for CSVSLFLTRGRDTEAFF.

This chain connects TRBV5-1 to TRBJ2-2, with TRBD1 matching over 9 bases. The length of the CDR3 is 17 residues. The germline CDR1 and CDR2 sequences are SGHRS and YFSETQ. V gave up 4 bases and J gave up 5 bases; unmatched junction bases: 12. The CDR3 sequence: CASSPPLGQGKTGELFF. CDR3 coding DNA: TGCGCCAGCAGCCCTCCCCTCGGACAGGGGAAAACCGGGGAGCTGTTTTTT.

The chain carries TRBV11-2 and TRBJ1-2; 8 bases are a match to TRBD1. This CDR3 is built from 14 residues. The germline V gene encodes CDR1 SGHAT and CDR2 FQNNGV. The J segment lost 6 bases and the V segment lost 4 bases, leaving 7 bases of the junction unmatched. The CDR3 coding sequence is TGTGCCAGCAGCTGGACAGGGAGATTCGATGGCTACACCTTC. Protein product: CASSWTGRFDGYTF.

This clone was observed a single time. This chain uses TRBV5-6 with TRBJ2-5; 7 bases are a match to TRBD2. This CDR3 is 15 amino acids long. The germline V gene has CDR1 SGHDT and CDR2 YYEEEE. The V gene end was trimmed by 1 base and the J gene end by 1 base; junction bases not matched to a gene: 4. For the CDR3, the DNA is TGTGCCAGCAGCTTGATCAGGACTAGCCAAGAGACCCAGTACTTC. This encodes CASSLIRTSQETQYF.

The chain couples TRBV5-4 to TRBJ1-4; 7 nucleotides match TRBD1. This CDR3 contains 16 residues. CDR1 is SGHNT, CDR2 YYREEE, per germline (reference sequence). With 3 bases clipped from V and 7 bases from J, the junction kept 12 bases outside the gene matches. The CDR3 DNA reads as TGTGCCAGCAGCTGGTCCGGGACAGTAAGTGGTGAAAAACTGTTTTTT. This codes for CASSWSGTVSGEKLFF.

This clone was observed a few times. The chain joins TRBV6-5 to TRBJ2-2; 9 bases align to TRBD1. Trimming cost V 6 bases and J 6 bases; bases outside gene matches: 8. Germline values: CDR1 MNHEY, CDR2 SVGAGI. This CDR3 comprises 15 residues. The CDR3 DNA reads as TGTGCCAGCAGCGGTAACAGGGGGCTCGCCGGGGAGCTGTTTTTT. It translates to CASSGNRGLAGELFF.

The V and J genes are TRBV19 and TRBJ1-6; D may be TRBD1 (6 bases). The V end was cut by 9 bases, the J end by 0 bases, with 15 bases between. There are 16 residues in the CDR3. Germline V gene sequence: CDR1 LNHDA, CDR2 SQIVND (reference sequence). The CDR3 coding sequence is TGTGCCAGCTCGCCCACAGGGTCCTCCTATAATTCACCCCTCCACTTT. Translated: CASSPTGSSYNSPLHF.